Presented here are 28 T cell receptor beta chains from one specimen sequenced in a study of T cells in tumors after PD-1 blockade. Some clones are missing from TCRdb's copy, which holds only in-frame ones; the method was immunoSEQ multiplex PCR. The sample has 45,000 or so clones, around 80% seen once. The source was PBMCs, collected before anti-PD-1 therapy. All receptors derive from a human donor with advanced basal cell or squamous cell carcinoma (not recorded which).

V usage is TRBV3-1 (or the pseudogene TRBV3-2) and J usage is TRBJ1-6; D gene ambiguous. Trimming removed 2 bases at V and 7 bases at J, with 15 bases between. Germline V gene lookup returns CDR1 LGHDT and CDR2 YNNKEL (reference sequence). This CDR3 comprises 16 residues. As DNA, the CDR3 is TGTGCCAGCAGCCAAAGTGGGTCCAGAACCAATTCACCCCTCCACTTT. Translation gives CASSQSGSRTNSPLHF.

The genes are TRBV9 and TRBJ2-7; 10 positions match TRBD1. This CDR3 region has 15 residues. Germline loops: CDR1 SGDLS, CDR2 YYNGEE. With V trimmed by 3 bases and J by 6 bases, 9 bases remained unmatched. CDR3 protein: CASSEGDRGFGEQYF. Written as DNA, the CDR3 is TGTGCCAGCAGCGAGGGGGACAGGGGATTTGGCGAGCAGTACTTC.

The chain has TRBV27 and TRBJ1-2; D uncertain. Germline V gene data show CDR1 as MNHEY and CDR2 as SMNVEV (reference sequence). Deletions cut 8 bases from V and 4 bases from J, with 17 bases between. This CDR3 has 14 amino acids. CDR3 residues: CASRLAEGGYGYTF. The CDR3, as DNA: TGTGCCAGCCGTCTTGCTGAGGGTGGCTATGGCTACACCTTC.

V usage is TRBV7-6 and J usage is TRBJ2-5; D gene uncertain. This CDR3 has 11 amino acids. Trimming cost V 5 bases and J 8 bases, with 9 bases left between them. The germline gives CDR1 SGHVS, CDR2 FNYEAQ. The CDR3 here is CASSHQTTQYF. The DNA for the CDR3 is TGTGCCAGCAGCCACCAGACCACCCAGTACTTC.

The V and J genes are TRBV6-5 and TRBJ2-1; no clear D. The CDR3 has 13 residues. Trimming removed 7 bases from V and 7 bases from J, with 14 bases in between. Germline V gene sequence: CDR1 MNHEY, CDR2 SVGAGI. CDR3 sequence reads: CASTKSRLNEQFF. In DNA form, the CDR3 reads TGTGCCAGCACCAAGAGTAGGCTGAATGAGCAGTTCTTC.

The chain uses TRBV19 and TRBJ1-2; 7 nucleotides align to TRBD1. V shed 7 bases and J 8 bases; nucleotides not matched to a gene: 7. This CDR3 is built from 12 residues. CDR1 and CDR2 (germline): LNHDA, SQIVND (reference sequence). CDR3 sequence: CASTRQGGGYTF. The CDR3, as DNA: TGTGCCAGTACCCGACAGGGCGGCGGCTACACCTTC.

The J gene is TRBJ2-7, the V gene TRBV4-1, with a possible D match to TRBD1 (5 bases). The CDR3 has 17 amino acids. Germline lookup yields CDR1 MGHRA and CDR2 YSYEKL. V was clipped by 0 bases and J by 6 bases, with 21 bases between them. The CDR3 here is CASSQDRGQLGEGEQYF. The CDR3 DNA sequence: TGCGCCAGCAGCCAAGATCGTGGGCAGCTAGGGGAAGGCGAGCAGTACTTC.

This rearrangement joins TRBV6-5 to TRBJ2-7; 10 nucleotides match TRBD2. The CDR3 covers 14 residues. Germline lookup yields CDR1 MNHEY and CDR2 SVGAGI. V lost 6 bases and J lost 3; bases outside the gene matches: 5. CDR3: CASRDGTSDYEQYF. CDR3 DNA: TGTGCCAGCAGAGACGGGACTAGCGACTACGAGCAGTACTTC.

This clone has only a few counts. The V and J genes are TRBV29-1 and TRBJ1-1; D uncertain. The CDR3 extends over 13 amino acids. The germline CDR1 and CDR2 sequences are SQVTM and ANQGSEA. The ends were cut back, 3 bases at V and 1 base at J, with 9 bases in the middle. The CDR3 region is CSVESIGNTEAFF. The CDR3 DNA sequence: TGCAGCGTTGAGTCCATCGGGAACACTGAAGCTTTCTTT.

The V and J genes are TRBV9 and TRBJ1-2; TRBD1 matches 7 bases. CDR1 is SGDLS and CDR2 is YYNGEE in the germline V gene. The junction had 7 bases not matched to a gene; V was cut back by 3 bases and J by 5 bases. CDR3 length: 14 residues. The CDR3 bases are TGTGCCAGCAGCGCGGGAGGACAGGCTTATGGCTACACCTTC. Amino acids: CASSAGGQAYGYTF.

A single count supports this clone. The chain uses TRBV6-5 and TRBJ1-2, with TRBD1 matching 8 bases. This CDR3 is 15 amino acids long. CDR1 is MNHEY, CDR2 SVGAGI, per germline. V was pared by 7 bases and J by 0 bases, with 7 bases of the junction left unmatched. Here the CDR3 reads CASMGATGANYGYTF. The DNA of the CDR3 is TGTGCCAGCATGGGGGCGACAGGGGCTAACTATGGCTACACCTTC.

The genes are TRBV5-1 and TRBJ1-1, with unresolved D. V was cut by 0 bases and J by 3 bases, with 12 bases left in between. CDR1 and CDR2 from the germline V gene are SGHRS and YFSETQ. This CDR3 spans 15 amino acids. The CDR3 here is CASSLESGTDTEAFF. CDR3 nucleotide sequence: TGCGCCAGCAGCTTGGAATCAGGAACTGACACTGAAGCTTTCTTT.

In this sample, this clone turned up a few times. The chain combines TRBV6-6 with TRBJ1-2; the D gene is possibly TRBD1 (6 bases). CDR1 and CDR2 from the germline V gene are MNHNY and SVGAGI (reference sequence). Trimming took 5 bases from V and 2 from J, leaving 12 bases between them. The CDR3 runs to 14 residues. The CDR3 nucleotides are TGTGCCAGCAGTCCCGGACAGTTCAACTATGGCTACACCTTC. Translated: CASSPGQFNYGYTF.

By its share, this clone is medium-sized. V gene TRBV27 combines with J gene TRBJ2-1; 11 positions match TRBD2. Germline V lookup: CDR1 MNHEY, CDR2 SMNVEV (reference sequence). The CDR3 extends over 16 amino acids. V lost 3 bases to trimming and J lost 1 base; unmatched junction nucleotides: 2. The chain's CDR3 is CASSFLAGGSYNEQFF. CDR3 sequence (DNA): TGTGCCAGCAGTTTCCTAGCGGGGGGTTCCTACAATGAGCAGTTCTTC.

This rearrangement joins TRBV2 to TRBJ1-1; the match to TRBD1 covers 7 bases. The CDR3 extends over 12 amino acids. Germline V gives CDR1 SNHLY, CDR2 FYNNEI. Trimming removed 6 bases from V and 10 bases from J; junction bases left unmatched: 8. The CDR3 loop reads CASRETGSVAFF. DNA of the CDR3: TGTGCCAGCAGGGAGACAGGGTCTGTAGCTTTCTTT.

The CDR3 region is CAISETSGRARAYNEQFF. CDR3 DNA sequence: TGTGCCATCAGTGAAACTAGCGGGAGGGCCAGGGCCTACAATGAGCAGTTCTTC. V usage is TRBV10-3 and J usage is TRBJ2-1; 13 bases map to TRBD2. The CDR3 extends over 18 amino acids. The trim removed 3 bases at V and 2 bases at J, leaving 7 bases unmatched. The germline CDR1 and CDR2 sequences are ENHRY and SYGVKD.

This chain links TRBV11-1 with TRBJ2-6; D gene ambiguous. The CDR3 extends over 15 amino acids. The V end was cut by 0 bases, the J end by 0 bases, with 3 bases between. Per the germline V gene, CDR1 is SGHAT and CDR2 is FQDESV (reference sequence). In nucleotides, the CDR3 is TGTGCCAGCAGCTTAGCCTACTCTGGGGCCAACGTCCTGACTTTC. Translated, it gives CASSLAYSGANVLTF.

The rearrangement links TRBV28 to TRBJ2-1, with D unclear. Per germline, CDR1 MDHEN and CDR2 SYDVKM. The CDR3 length is 12 residues. The germline V and J ends were trimmed by 5 bases and 12 bases, with 14 bases remaining between them. CDR3 protein: CASSRPVARQFF. The CDR3 nucleotides read TGTGCCAGCAGTCGGCCCGTGGCGAGGCAGTTCTTC.

The CDR3 spells CASSPGVGEPSNTDTQYF. The CDR3 nucleotides read TGTGCCAGCAGCCCGGGGGTGGGGGAGCCTTCTAACACAGATACGCAGTATTTT. This chain uses TRBV7-9 with TRBJ2-3; maybe TRBD2 (6 bases). Between the trimmed V and J ends, which lost 5 bases and 2 bases, there was a span of 23 bases. CDR3 length: 18 residues. Germline V gives CDR1 SEHNR, CDR2 FQNEAQ (reference sequence).

This clone was detected only once. The CDR3 here is CASSLAIPGELFF. The CDR3 DNA reads TGTGCCAGCAGCCTAGCTATTCCCGGGGAGCTGTTTTTT. The chain carries TRBV3-1 (or the pseudogene TRBV3-2) and TRBJ2-2, with D unclear. Germline values: CDR1 LGHDT, CDR2 YNNKEL (reference sequence). This CDR3 region has 13 residues. Trimming removed 4 bases from V and 6 bases from J, with 9 bases in between.

The chain couples TRBV6-5 to TRBJ1-2; D remains unclear. Trimming pared 8 bases from V and 0 bases from J, leaving 16 bases between. The CDR3 loop spans 15 amino acids. Germline CDR1 reads MNHEY; CDR2 reads SVGAGI. CDR3 amino acids: CASRWTLDSNYGYTF. CDR3 DNA: TGTGCCAGCCGATGGACCCTAGATTCTAACTATGGCTACACCTTC.

V is TRBV3-1 (or the pseudogene TRBV3-2) and J is TRBJ1-1; D is undetermined. Trimming pared 3 bases from V and 0 bases from J, leaving 8 bases between. Germline lookup yields CDR1 LGHDT and CDR2 YNNKEL (reference sequence). The CDR3 is 14 residues long. The CDR3 nucleotides are TGTGCCAGCAGCCAGCTGCTTATGAACACTGAAGCTTTCTTT. Protein product: CASSQLLMNTEAFF.

V and J are TRBV6-6 and TRBJ1-4; no firm D call. V was cut by 7 bases and J by 3 bases, with 12 bases left in between. Looked up from germline, CDR1 is MNHNY and CDR2 is SVGAGI (reference sequence). CDR3 size: 14 residues. Here the CDR3 reads CASKISSPNEKLFF. The CDR3 DNA sequence: TGTGCCAGCAAGATTTCCTCTCCTAATGAAAAACTGTTTTTT.

V usage is TRBV6-1 and J usage is TRBJ2-3, with D perhaps TRBD2 (5 bases). V was cut by 1 base and J by 3 bases, with 11 bases left in between. Germline V gene data show CDR1 as MNHNS and CDR2 as SASEGT. The CDR3 runs 15 residues. The CDR3: CASSEGWTVTDTQYF. In DNA form, the CDR3 reads TGTGCCAGCAGTGAAGGGTGGACTGTGACAGATACGCAGTATTTT.

This clone was seen a few times. This chain connects TRBV7-9 to TRBJ2-6, with 8 bases aligning to TRBD1. This CDR3 has 15 amino acids. The germline V gene has CDR1 SEHNR and CDR2 FQNEAQ (reference sequence). Trimming cost V 5 bases and J 5 bases; bases outside gene matches: 5. The CDR3 sequence is CASSTGGLRANVLTF. The DNA for the CDR3 is TGTGCCAGCAGCACAGGGGGTCTAAGGGCCAACGTCCTGACTTTC. Complete variable domain (other parts from reference TRBV7-9 and TRBJ2-6): DTGVSQNPRHKITKRGQNVTFRCDPISEHNRLYWYRQTLGQGPEFLTYFQNEAQLEKSRLLSDRFSAERPKGSFSTLEIQRTEQGDSAMYLCASSTGGLRANVLTFGAGSRLTVL.

V usage is TRBV6-5 and J usage is TRBJ2-3; 8 positions match TRBD2. The junction had 11 bases not matched to a gene; V was cut back by 6 bases and J by 6 bases. CDR1 and CDR2 from the germline V gene are MNHEY and SVGAGI. This CDR3 is built from 15 residues. DNA of the CDR3: TGTGCCAGCAGGTCGGGACTAGAGGGTATCGATACGCAGTATTTT. Its translation is CASRSGLEGIDTQYF.

The genes are TRBV18 and TRBJ1-1; unclear D gene. This CDR3 is 13 amino acids long. Trimming stripped 2 bases from V and 3 bases from J, with 7 bases between. Germline loops: CDR1 KGHSH, CDR2 LQKENI. CDR3 nucleotides: TGTGCCAGCTCACCAACCAGAGACACTGAAGCTTTCTTT. This encodes CASSPTRDTEAFF. Supplemented by reference TRBV18 and TRBJ1-1, the full variable domain reads NAGVMQNPRHLVRRRGQEARLRCSPMKGHSHVYWYRQLPEEGLKFMVYLQKENIIDESGMPKERFSAEFPKEGPSILRIQQVVRGDSAAYFCASSPTRDTEAFFGQGTRLTVV.

This clone was seen only once. The V and J genes are TRBV28 and TRBJ2-7; D is uncertain. Germline V gives CDR1 MDHEN, CDR2 SYDVKM. Trimming pared 6 bases from V and 6 bases from J, leaving 15 bases between. The CDR3 is made up of 13 amino acids. CDR3 in amino acids: CASSPPSLLEQYF. The CDR3 DNA sequence: TGTGCCAGCAGCCCCCCCTCCTTGCTCGAGCAGTACTTC.